Judged by abundance, the clone carrying this TCR beta chain is medium-sized (0.01 to 0.1%). Its antigen is undetermined. These data originate in a study of early T cells in non-severe SARS-CoV-2 infection. Study information: Sequencing was performed on bulk RNA from unsorted whole blood, leaving chains unpaired.

Findings and limits, study-wide: The matching step, a VDJdb search, favored anti-spike CD8 responses and missed private and CD4 specificities.

Individual cDNA molecules carried attached unique molecular identifiers. TCRdb reprocessed the 5' RACE reads via MiXCR and lists one record per CDR3 protein. There are 40,000 to 45,000 distinct CDR3 sequences in the sample; 12% occur only once, and around 15% lies in the top ten. V lost 0 bases, J lost 5 bases, and 11 bases lay in between. The V gene's germline CDR1 is SGHAT and CDR2 FQNNGV. The CDR3 is made up of 14 amino acids. The genes are TRBV11-2 and TRBJ2-7; TRBD2 might be the D (6 bases). The origin of this receptor is an adult who was a healthcare worker with PCR-confirmed SARS-CoV-2 infection or an uninfected control (not recorded which). Sequenced: whole blood. CDR3 protein: CASSLDVASDEQYF. CDR3 sequence (DNA): TGTGCCAGCAGCTTAGATGTGGCTAGCGACGAGCAGTACTTC.